This T cell receptor beta chain was profiled in a study of PD-L1 blockade in urothelial cancer. Study-level information: Blood-derived samples held a median roughly 140,000 T cells.

Templates that were synthetic TCR analogs were spiked into each PCR. Profiled with immunoSEQ multiplex PCR; TCRdb holds only in-frame clones, not every one. Counted here are tens of thousands of clones, roughly 76% occurring once; the ten biggest clones make up around 5.7%. Time point here: pretreatment peripheral blood. The length of the CDR3 is 13 residues. Trimming left V 1 base short and J 8 bases short, with 11 bases between. The germline CDR1 and CDR2 sequences are MGHRA and YSYEKL. The clonotype was recovered from a man aged 70-80 years with urothelial cancer. The chain uses TRBV4-1 and TRBJ1-1; D is undetermined. Specimen: PBMCs, collected around atezolizumab (anti-PD-L1) treatment. The CDR3: CASSQGTRIEAFF. The CDR3 bases are TGCGCCAGCAGCCAAGGGACTCGGATCGAAGCTTTCTTT.